A single sample is the source of the 20 T cell receptor beta chains below, sequenced in a study of T-cell reconstitution after alpha-beta-depleted transplantation in children listed by TCRdb under 2016. What the authors observed across the whole study: Hyperexpanded clone frequencies declined over subsequent months; after one year, T-cell counts and TCRbeta diversity were mostly attributed to newly produced T cells.

What these receptors recognize is not known. The sample's treatment or condition, from its label and the paper: allogeneic hematopoietic cell transplantation with graft depleted of TCRalphabeta T cells and CD19 B cells. Libraries were made using PCR. For sequencing, an Illumina HiSeq 2500 was employed. To normalize quantification of the TCRbeta repertoire, the TCR libraries were built with molecular barcoding that relied on unique molecular identifiers. Through fastp at Q25 and MiXCR, TCRdb rebuilt clones from the public reads, retaining in-frame beta chains. Identical CDR3 protein sequences are pooled into one entry, listed with their most common genes and DNA. The sample profile shows about 300,000 distinct CDR3 sequences; 6% to 10% of them were found once. The ten most abundant clones make up over 7.5% of the sample. The specimen comprised peripheral blood, sampled 360 days after TCRalphabeta/CD19-depleted stem cell transplant. These receptor sequences come from a female patient aged 2-15 years who had a stem cell transplant for Fanconi anemia, so the T cells may come from the graft donor.

In its sample, this clonotype was seen many times. The genes are TRBV29-1 and TRBJ2-3; TRBD1 matches 10 bases. The junction had 15 bases not matched to a gene; V was cut back by 6 bases and J by 0 bases. CDR3 length equals 18 residues. Germline CDR1 and CDR2: SQVTM and ANQGSEA. The CDR3 DNA sequence: TGCAGCGTCTTTGCTTGGGACAGGGGAAGAGCAAGCACAGATACGCAGTATTTT. Protein product: CSVFAWDRGRASTDTQYF.

V is TRBV11-2 and J is TRBJ2-3; TRBD1 is a possible D gene (6 bases). The CDR3 covers 14 residues. CDR1 and CDR2 (germline): SGHAT, FQNNGV. Deletions cut 2 bases from V and 1 base from J, with 7 bases between. CDR3 in DNA: TGTGCCAGCAGCTTAAACAGGGGCACAGATACGCAGTATTTT. Amino acids: CASSLNRGTDTQYF.

This clonotype has ten or more counts. The CDR3 protein is CASSLAGRENTEAFF. The DNA for the CDR3 is TGCGCCAGCAGCTTGGCCGGCCGAGAGAACACTGAAGCTTTCTTT. The rearrangement links TRBV5-1 to TRBJ1-1, with D unclear. Germline lookup yields CDR1 SGHRS and CDR2 YFSETQ. V was shortened by 0 bases and J by 1 base, with 10 bases between the two germline ends. The CDR3 length is 15 residues.

Notes on this clonotype: Just one base apart from a much larger clone, this may be a read error. The J gene is TRBJ2-3, the V gene TRBV7-3; TRBD2 might be the D (5 bases). Germline loops: CDR1 SGHTA, CDR2 FQGTGA. V dropped 2 bases and J dropped 2 bases, with 8 bases sitting between them. The CDR3 sequence is 14 residues long. This CDR3 is CASSLGRDTDTQYF. CDR3 bases: TGTGCCAGCAGCTTAGGTCGGGACACAGATACGCAGTATTTT.

The rearrangement uses TRBV30 and TRBJ2-3; TRBD2 matches at 10 bases. Germline assignment: CDR1 GTSNPN and CDR2 SVGIG (reference sequence). The CDR3 is 14 residues long. Losses at the gene ends were 2 bases for V and 4 bases for J; bases not matched to a gene: 3. The CDR3 reads CAWSQRGGPDTQYF. The CDR3 DNA follows: TGTGCCTGGAGTCAGCGGGGGGGACCAGATACGCAGTATTTT. Complete variable domain (other parts from reference TRBV30 and TRBJ2-3): SQTIHQWPATLVQPVGSPLSLECTVEGTSNPNLYWYRQAAGRGLQLLFYSVGIGQISSEVPQNLSASRPQDRQFILSSKKLLLSDSGFYLCAWSQRGGPDTQYFGPGTRLTVL.

This clonotype showed up just a few times. CDR3 loop: CASSLLSRGGYYGYTF. The CDR3 region has the DNA TGTGCCAGCAGTCTACTTTCCAGGGGAGGGTACTATGGCTACACCTTC. This sequence joins TRBV28 and TRBJ1-2; TRBD1 is a possible D gene (6 bases). The germline CDR1 and CDR2 sequences are MDHEN and SYDVKM. The CDR3 has 16 amino acids. V lost 5 bases and J 3 bases, leaving 19 bases between the germline ends.

The chain combines TRBV7-2 with TRBJ1-5; TRBD1 matches 7 bases. CDR3 length equals 13 residues. Trimming removed 4 bases from V and 7 bases from J; junction bases left unmatched: 4. Germline V CDR1 and CDR2: SGHTA, FQGNSA. This chain's CDR3 is CASSSRQGQPQHF. The CDR3 bases are TGTGCCAGCAGCTCACGACAGGGCCAGCCCCAGCATTTT.

This clonotype was detected a few times. The V call is TRBV4-1, the J call TRBJ2-7; TRBD1 matches at 8 bases. CDR3 length equals 18 residues. Per the germline V gene, CDR1 is MGHRA and CDR2 is YSYEKL. V trimming: 0 bases; J trimming: 3 bases; junction bases outside the gene matches: 13. CDR3 amino acids: CASSQDLTGEDLIYEQYF. CDR3 nucleotides: TGCGCCAGCAGCCAAGACCTGACAGGGGAAGACCTGATCTACGAGCAGTACTTC.

The sample holds a few counts of this clonotype. V gene TRBV6-2 or TRBV6-3 combines with J gene TRBJ2-5; tentative D call: TRBD1 (6 bases). The germline CDR1 and CDR2 sequences are MNHEY and SVGEGT. With 4 bases removed from V and 1 base from J, the gap between germline ends came to 10 bases. CDR3 size: 14 residues. CDR3: CASSSRTAQETQYF. DNA of the CDR3: TGTGCCAGCAGTTCCCGGACAGCCCAAGAGACCCAGTACTTC.

By share, this clonotype counts as medium-sized. This chain joins TRBV2 and TRBJ2-5, with TRBD2 as a possible D gene (6 bases). CDR1 is SNHLY, CDR2 FYNNEI, per germline. Trimming removed 3 bases from V and 5 bases from J, with 19 bases in between. The CDR3 length is 16 residues. CDR3 region: CASSDISSVSPETQYF. The CDR3 region has the DNA TGTGCCAGCAGTGATATTTCTAGCGTATCTCCGGAGACCCAGTACTTC.

This clonotype was seen ten or more times. The chain joins TRBV7-2 to TRBJ2-3, with 12 bases lining up with TRBD2. Germline CDR1 and CDR2: SGHTA and FQGNSA. This CDR3 is 19 amino acids long. Trimming cost V 5 bases and J 4 bases; bases outside gene matches: 16. The chain's CDR3 is CASSRRAGPSSGRADTQYF. CDR3 sequence (DNA): TGTGCCAGCAGCCGTCGGGCAGGTCCTTCTAGCGGGAGGGCAGATACGCAGTATTTT.

This clonotype occurred many times. The chain joins TRBV9 to TRBJ2-7, with D possibly matching TRBD1 (5 bases). CDR3 length: 15 residues. With 3 bases removed from V and 6 bases from J, the gap between germline ends came to 19 bases. Germline assignment: CDR1 SGDLS and CDR2 YYNGEE. This CDR3 reads CASSAEDQVGAEQYF. The DNA for the CDR3 is TGTGCCAGCAGCGCAGAGGACCAGGTAGGGGCCGAGCAGTACTTC.

This clonotype has at least ten counts. J is TRBJ2-3 and V is TRBV24-1, with TRBD1 matching 8 bases. The V gene's germline CDR1 is KGHDR and CDR2 SFDVKD. After removal of 4 bases from V and 5 bases from J, the junction contained 7 bases not matched to a gene. CDR3 length equals 15 residues. The CDR3 region has the DNA TGTGCCACCAGTGAGCCCAGGGGGCATGAAGATACGCAGTATTTT. It is translated as CATSEPRGHEDTQYF.

J is TRBJ1-3 and V is TRBV7-2; weak D call: TRBD1 (6 bases). V was trimmed by 5 bases and J by 2 bases, leaving 16 bases between them. This CDR3 spans 16 amino acids. The germline gives CDR1 SGHTA, CDR2 FQGNSA. DNA of the CDR3: TGTGCCAGCAGCCTAATAATACAGGGTGCTGGAAACACCATATATTTT. Its translation: CASSLIIQGAGNTIYF. The full variable domain, with the rest looked up from reference TRBV7-2 and TRBJ1-3, is GAGVSQSPSNKVTEKGKDVELRCDPISGHTALYWYRQSLGQGLEFLIYFQGNSAPDKSGLPSDRFSAERTGGSVSTLTIQRTQQEDSAVYLCASSLIIQGAGNTIYFGEGSWLTVV.

This clonotype was seen ten or more times. The chain recombines TRBV2 with TRBJ2-6; D ambiguous. CDR3 length: 13 amino acids. Trimming left V 3 bases short and J 2 bases short, with 2 bases between. Germline V gene sequence: CDR1 SNHLY, CDR2 FYNNEI. The CDR3 sequence: CASSETGANVLTF. The CDR3 DNA is TGTGCCAGCAGTGAGACTGGGGCCAACGTCCTGACTTTC.

CDR3 coding DNA: TGTGCCAGCACCCAGACATTCAGACCCTACAATGAGCAGTTCTTC. It is translated as CASTQTFRPYNEQFF. The chain combines TRBV6-1 with TRBJ2-1, with D unresolved. Germline V CDR1 and CDR2: MNHNS, SASEGT. Trimming took off 7 bases at V and 2 bases at J, with 15 bases between the two ends. CDR3 length equals 15 residues.

The V gene is TRBV7-2, the J gene TRBJ1-1; TRBD1 matches 8 bases. The V gene end was trimmed by 4 bases and the J gene end by 4 bases; junction bases not matched to a gene: 8. Germline V lookup: CDR1 SGHTA, CDR2 FQGNSA. The CDR3 runs to 15 residues. CDR3 in amino acids: CASSSTGGWGTEAFF. In DNA form, the CDR3 reads TGTGCCAGCAGCTCAACAGGGGGGTGGGGCACTGAAGCTTTCTTT. The full variable domain, with the rest looked up from reference TRBV7-2 and TRBJ1-1, is GAGVSQSPSNKVTEKGKDVELRCDPISGHTALYWYRQSLGQGLEFLIYFQGNSAPDKSGLPSDRFSAERTGGSVSTLTIQRTQQEDSAVYLCASSSTGGWGTEAFFGQGTRLTVV.

The chain is built from TRBV11-1 and TRBJ2-7, with TRBD2 matching 13 bases. This CDR3 contains 18 residues. The V and J ends lost 1 base and 0 bases, in that order; junction bases with no gene match: 6. CDR1 SGHAT and CDR2 FQDESV come from the germline V gene (reference sequence). Here the CDR3 DNA reads TGTGCCAGCAGCTTAGGGGGACTAGCGGGGCCAAGCTCCTACGAGCAGTACTTC. Translating gives CASSLGGLAGPSSYEQYF.

This clonotype was found many times. This chain links TRBV24-1 with TRBJ2-1, with a possible D match to TRBD1 (6 bases). The V and J ends lost 9 bases and 4 bases respectively, with 9 bases between them. The germline gives CDR1 KGHDR, CDR2 SFDVKD. The CDR3 has 12 amino acids. The CDR3 loop reads CATGQIYNEQFF. The DNA for the CDR3 is TGTGCCACCGGACAGATTTACAATGAGCAGTTCTTC.

The CDR3 coding sequence is TGTGCCAGCTCTCGGACTAGCGGGAGGGCCTCCAATGAGCAGTTCTTC. It is translated as CASSRTSGRASNEQFF. The rearrangement joins TRBV18 to TRBJ2-1; 15 bases map to TRBD2. V gave up 6 bases and J gave up 6 bases; unmatched junction bases: 6. This CDR3 has 16 amino acids. Germline V gene data show CDR1 as KGHSH and CDR2 as LQKENI.